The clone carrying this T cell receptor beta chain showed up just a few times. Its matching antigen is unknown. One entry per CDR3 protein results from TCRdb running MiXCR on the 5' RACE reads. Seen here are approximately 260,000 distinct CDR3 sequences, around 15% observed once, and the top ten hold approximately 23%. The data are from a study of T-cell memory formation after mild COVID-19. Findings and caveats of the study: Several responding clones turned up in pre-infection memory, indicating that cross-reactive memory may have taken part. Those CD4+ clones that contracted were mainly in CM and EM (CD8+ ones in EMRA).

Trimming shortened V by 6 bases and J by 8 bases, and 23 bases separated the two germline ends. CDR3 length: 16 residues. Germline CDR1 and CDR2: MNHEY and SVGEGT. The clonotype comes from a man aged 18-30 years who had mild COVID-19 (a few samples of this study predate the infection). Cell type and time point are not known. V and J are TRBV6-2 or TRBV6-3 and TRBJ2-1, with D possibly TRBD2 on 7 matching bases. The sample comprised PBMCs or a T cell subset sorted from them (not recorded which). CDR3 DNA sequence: TGTGCCAGCAGAACTCAGCGGAGGGGGGGCCTTGATGAGCAGTTCTTC. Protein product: CASRTQRRGGLDEQFF.